The 31 T cell receptor beta chains below come from one sample, sequenced in a study of T cells expressing NK-cell markers. Each CDR3 protein gets one entry in TCRdb, which reprocessed the 5' RACE reads and gives no DNA. The sample yields a few hundred thousand distinct CDR3 sequences, of which the top ten take up around 5.2%. The sequencing input was blood T cells: a sorted CD56 or NKG2C T cell subset, CD4+ or CD8+ T cells, or bulk PBMC T cells (not recorded which). The receptors were gathered from a man aged 18-69 years in good health.

The rearrangement uses TRBV5-1 and TRBJ2-3; TCRdb picks TRBD1, but there is no DNA to check that call. The CDR3 loop spans 15 amino acids. The germline gives CDR1 SGHRS, CDR2 YFSETQ. The CDR3 loop reads CASSLVRGGLDTQYF.

The chain has TRBV10-3 and TRBJ2-7. CDR3 length: 13 residues. Per germline, CDR1 ENHRY and CDR2 SYGVKD. The CDR3 here is CAISENYPYEQYF.

The chain has TRBV20-1 and TRBJ2-1; TCRdb calls TRBD2, which cannot be checked without DNA. The CDR3 consists of 20 residues. Germline V gene sequence: CDR1 DFQATT, CDR2 SNEGSKA (reference sequence). This chain's CDR3 is CSARDLGTSGGLAHYNEQFF.

The CDR3 spells CASSNPGQMNTGELFF. The J gene is TRBJ2-2, the V gene TRBV21-1; TCRdb picks TRBD1, but there is no DNA to check that call. TRBV21-1 is a recognized pseudogene. The CDR3 runs 16 residues.

The gene calls are TRBV19 and TRBJ1-1; TCRdb's D call, TRBD1, is unchecked because there is no DNA. Germline lookup yields CDR1 LNHDA and CDR2 SQIVND (reference sequence). The CDR3 runs to 15 residues. CDR3 sequence: CASSTLGQGPTEAFF. The complete variable domain, with remaining parts taken from reference TRBV19 and TRBJ1-1, reads DGGITQSPKYLFRKEGQNVTLSCEQNLNHDAMYWYRQDPGQGLRLIYYSQIVNDFQKGDIAEGYSVSREKKESFPLTVTSAQKNPTAFYLCASSTLGQGPTEAFFGQGTRLTVV.

The J gene is TRBJ1-1, the V gene TRBV27; the D gene TCRdb calls, TRBD1, cannot be checked with no DNA. The CDR3 contains 15 residues. Germline-derived CDR1 and CDR2 are MNHEY and SMNVEV (reference sequence). The CDR3 here is CASSFGGRLNTEAFF.

The V call is TRBV11-3, the J call TRBJ1-1. The length of the CDR3 is 13 residues. In germline, CDR1 is SGHNT, CDR2 YENEEA. The CDR3 is CASSFERDTEAFF.

The chain is built from TRBV7-8 and TRBJ1-5. The germline gives CDR1 SGHVS, CDR2 FQNEAQ. CDR3 length equals 13 residues. CDR3 in amino acids: CASSLALSQPQHF.

The chain uses TRBV6-1 and TRBJ2-2. From germline, CDR1 is MNHNS and CDR2 SASEGT. The CDR3 contains 14 residues. CDR3 protein: CASSLEINTGELFF.

This sequence joins TRBV6-4 and TRBJ1-1. Germline CDR1 reads MRHNA; CDR2 reads SNTAGT. The CDR3 loop spans 15 amino acids. CDR3 amino acids: CASREGDNMNTEAFF.

The rearrangement joins TRBV11-3 to TRBJ1-2. CDR3 size: 20 residues. Germline CDR1 reads SGHNT; CDR2 reads YENEEA. CDR3: CASSRALNRRTAEINYGYTF. The full variable domain, rest sourced from reference TRBV11-3 and TRBJ1-2, is EAGVVQSPRYKIIEKKQPVAFWCNPISGHNTLYWYLQNLGQGPELLIRYENEEAVDDSQLPKDRFSAERLKGVDSTLKIQPAELGDSAVYLCASSRALNRRTAEINYGYTFGSGTRLTVV.

The rearrangement joins TRBV7-2 to TRBJ2-7; the TRBD1 assignment by TCRdb is unverifiable without DNA. Germline V gives CDR1 SGHTA, CDR2 FQGNSA. This CDR3 region has 14 residues. CDR3 in amino acids: CASSYAGTGGEQYF.

The V and J genes are TRBV20-1 and TRBJ2-7; TCRdb designates TRBD1, a call that cannot be tested without DNA. The CDR3 loop spans 12 amino acids. Germline CDR1 and CDR2: DFQATT and SNEGSKA (reference sequence). This chain's CDR3 is CSPPGRTYEQYF.

V usage is TRBV5-1 and J usage is TRBJ1-6; TCRdb's D call of TRBD1 is untestable without DNA. The CDR3 consists of 14 residues. Germline assignment: CDR1 SGHRS and CDR2 YFSETQ. This CDR3 reads CASSNGAGGSPLHF.

The chain couples TRBV5-8 to TRBJ2-7; without DNA, the TCRdb call of TRBD1 cannot be checked. Germline V gives CDR1 SGHTS, CDR2 YDEGEE. CDR3 size: 16 residues. CDR3 sequence reads: CASSLVSGTGAYEQYF. The full variable domain, completed using reference TRBV5-8 and TRBJ2-7, is EAGVTQSPTHLIKTRGQQATLRCSPISGHTSVYWYQQALGLGLQFLLWYDEGEERNRGNFPPRFSGRQFPNYSSELNVNALELEDSALYLCASSLVSGTGAYEQYFGPGTRLTVT.

CDR3 loop: CASRVTSGLTAQYF. V gene TRBV2 combines with J gene TRBJ2-5; lacking DNA, the TRBD2 call made by TCRdb goes unchecked. Germline CDR1 SNHLY, CDR2 FYNNEI. CDR3 length: 14 residues.

The CDR3 spells CAWRLLGGASPLHF. V and J are TRBV30 and TRBJ1-6; with no DNA, the TCRdb D assignment of TRBD1 cannot be verified. Germline lookup yields CDR1 GTSNPN and CDR2 SVGIG (reference sequence). The CDR3 has 14 residues.

The gene calls are TRBV11-2 and TRBJ2-7. Per germline, CDR1 SGHAT and CDR2 FQNNGV. The CDR3 sequence is 17 residues long. The CDR3 loop is CASSLLHRPTAEGEQYF. Complete variable domain (other parts from reference TRBV11-2 and TRBJ2-7): EAGVAQSPRYKIIEKRQSVAFWCNPISGHATLYWYQQILGQGPKLLIQFQNNGVVDDSQLPKDRFSAERLKGVDSTLKIQPAKLEDSAVYLCASSLLHRPTAEGEQYFGPGTRLTVT.

The chain links TRBV19 to TRBJ1-1; TCRdb returns TRBD1, unconfirmable since there is no DNA. This CDR3 has 14 residues. Per the germline V gene, CDR1 is LNHDA and CDR2 is SQIVND (reference sequence). CDR3 residues: CASSIAAPNTEAFF. Complete variable domain (other parts from reference TRBV19 and TRBJ1-1): DGGITQSPKYLFRKEGQNVTLSCEQNLNHDAMYWYRQDPGQGLRLIYYSQIVNDFQKGDIAEGYSVSREKKESFPLTVTSAQKNPTAFYLCASSIAAPNTEAFFGQGTRLTVV.

This chain's CDR3 is CASVKRGLEETQYF. This rearrangement joins TRBV7-9 to TRBJ2-5; TCRdb gives TRBD1 as the D gene, but with no DNA this cannot be confirmed. Germline CDR1 is SEHNR and CDR2 is FQNEAQ (reference sequence). CDR3 length: 14 residues.

The chain couples TRBV30 to TRBJ2-7; absent DNA, TCRdb's TRBD1 call cannot be checked. This CDR3 has 12 amino acids. Germline lookup yields CDR1 GTSNPN and CDR2 SVGIG (reference sequence). The CDR3 protein is CAWGPGAYEQYF.

The rearrangement joins TRBV6-1 to TRBJ2-4; the D call from TCRdb, TRBD1, cannot be confirmed without DNA. The CDR3 spans 12 residues. Germline CDR1 reads MNHNS; CDR2 reads SASEGT. The CDR3 sequence: CASSDGGQGLYF.

V and J are TRBV20-1 and TRBJ2-1; lacking DNA, the TRBD1 call made by TCRdb goes unchecked. CDR1 is DFQATT and CDR2 is SNEGSKA in the germline V gene (reference sequence). This CDR3 is built from 17 residues. The CDR3 region is CSARAYGGASSYNEQFF.

The chain recombines TRBV24-1 with TRBJ2-1; TCRdb lists TRBD1, though no DNA is available to test this call. The CDR3 loop spans 16 amino acids. In germline, CDR1 is KGHDR, CDR2 SFDVKD. The chain's CDR3 is CATSDPGTGDMYEQFF.

The chain carries TRBV15 and TRBJ1-5. CDR1 is LNHNV and CDR2 is YYDKDF in the germline V gene (reference sequence). The CDR3 spans 14 residues. CDR3: CATSRDRYQQPQHF.

The chain employs TRBV10-3 and TRBJ2-7. The CDR3 runs 13 residues. The germline V gene has CDR1 ENHRY and CDR2 SYGVKD. The CDR3 loop is CAIGHAGFYEQYF.

The V and J genes are TRBV3-1 and TRBJ2-4. Per the germline V gene, CDR1 is LGHDT and CDR2 is YNNKEL (reference sequence). CDR3 length: 11 residues. This chain's CDR3 is CASSKTNIQYF.

The CDR3 here is CASTRTADNQETQYF. The chain combines TRBV6-1 with TRBJ2-5. Germline V gene sequence: CDR1 MNHNS, CDR2 SASEGT. The length of the CDR3 is 15 residues.

The V gene is TRBV6-5, the J gene TRBJ1-1; TCRdb calls TRBD1, which cannot be checked without DNA. This CDR3 comprises 16 residues. Germline values: CDR1 MNHEY, CDR2 SVGAGI. The CDR3 reads CASSYAGGTRNTEAFF.

This chain connects TRBV12-3 or TRBV12-4 to TRBJ2-1; TCRdb's D call, TRBD1, is unchecked because there is no DNA. CDR3 length: 16 residues. CDR3 amino acids: CASSSRTGIQGNEQFF.

J is TRBJ1-2 and V is TRBV12-3 or TRBV12-4; the D call of TRBD1 rests on TCRdb alone, since no DNA is present to check it. There are 17 residues in the CDR3. CDR3 residues: CASSWRRDTGANYGYTF.